The sequence of this T cell receptor (beta chain) was determined in a study of T-cell reconstitution after alpha-beta-depleted transplantation in children. This clonotype was counted a few times. This CDR3 has 15 amino acids. V lost 5 bases, J lost 7 bases, and 13 bases stayed unmatched. The germline V gene has CDR1 SQVTM and CDR2 ANQGSEA. Preparation of the TCRbeta library used unique molecular identifiers. TCRdb re-analysed the PCR reads in MiXCR, keeping a single row per CDR3 protein. This table holds about 540,000 distinct CDR3 sequences, around 17% found once. This sample comprised PBMCs from the stem cell graft donor, obtained from the stem cell graft. This TCR was sampled from a human donor who donated a stem cell graft to a child with acute lymphoblastic leukemia. The rearrangement joins TRBV29-1 to TRBJ2-1; 8 nucleotides agree with TRBD2. The CDR3 DNA sequence: TGCAGCGTTTACCACCGGGAGGGCCGACGGAATGAGCAGTTCTTC. Encoded protein: CSVYHREGRRNEQFF.